These 30 T cell receptor beta chains were sequenced from one sample in a study of blood T cell repertoires in COVID-19. Using immunoSEQ multiplex PCR, the repertoire was profiled, and TCRdb retains in-frame clones only, with some absent. The table shows 250,000 to 350,000 clones, with 89% occurring only once. Material: peripheral blood. The receptor set was obtained from a woman in her sixties or seventies with acute or convalescent COVID-19.

Here the CDR3 DNA reads TGTGCCAGCAGCCAAGCGGGACAGGGGGCTGGTGGCTACACCTTC. It translates to CASSQAGQGAGGYTF. The chain employs TRBV3-1 (or the pseudogene TRBV3-2) and TRBJ1-2; 12 bases are a match to TRBD1. V trimming: 1 base; J trimming: 7 bases; junction bases outside the gene matches: 4. The CDR3 has 15 amino acids. Germline assignment: CDR1 LGHDT and CDR2 YNNKEL (reference sequence).

This chain connects TRBV28 to TRBJ2-2; 8 bases align to TRBD2. Per the germline V gene, CDR1 is MDHEN and CDR2 is SYDVKM. CDR3 length: 15 amino acids. The V segment lost 1 base and the J segment 4 bases; nucleotides outside the gene matches: 2. Here the CDR3 DNA reads TGTGCCAGCAGTTTATCGCTAGCGGGCACCGGGGAGCTGTTTTTT. Its protein product is CASSLSLAGTGELFF.

The chain links TRBV7-9 to TRBJ1-2; TRBD1 agrees at 8 bases. CDR3 length equals 15 residues. Germline-derived CDR1 and CDR2 are SEHNR and FQNEAQ (reference sequence). J lost 3 bases, V lost 5 bases, and 8 bases had no gene match. The CDR3 reads CASSLTTGVDYGYTF. The CDR3 DNA sequence: TGTGCCAGCAGCCTGACGACAGGGGTGGACTATGGCTACACCTTC. The variable domain in full, completed from reference TRBV7-9 and TRBJ1-2, reads DTGVSQNPRHKITKRGQNVTFRCDPISEHNRLYWYRQTLGQGPEFLTYFQNEAQLEKSRLLSDRFSAERPKGSFSTLEIQRTEQGDSAMYLCASSLTTGVDYGYTFGSGTRLTVV.

The genes are TRBV7-2 and TRBJ1-3, with D tentatively TRBD1 (6 bases). CDR1 is SGHTA and CDR2 is FQGNSA in the germline V gene. The length of the CDR3 is 14 residues. Trimming left V 5 bases short and J 3 bases short, with 11 bases between. The CDR3, as DNA: TGTGCCAGCAGCGGGCAGGGGAATGGAAACACCATATATTTT. It yields the protein CASSGQGNGNTIYF. The variable domain in full, with the rest retrieved from reference TRBV7-2 and TRBJ1-3, is GAGVSQSPSNKVTEKGKDVELRCDPISGHTALYWYRQSLGQGLEFLIYFQGNSAPDKSGLPSDRFSAERTGGSVSTLTIQRTQQEDSAVYLCASSGQGNGNTIYFGEGSWLTVV.

The rearrangement links TRBV2 to TRBJ2-3; TRBD2 might be the D (7 bases). Germline lookup yields CDR1 SNHLY and CDR2 FYNNEI. The germline V and J ends were trimmed by 2 bases and 6 bases, with 18 bases remaining between them. This CDR3 spans 16 amino acids. The CDR3 nucleotides are TGTGCCAGCAGTGAACAGAGGGGGGGCCCCACGGATACGCAGTATTTT. Protein: CASSEQRGGPTDTQYF. Looking up the rest from reference TRBV2 and TRBJ2-3 gives the full variable domain: EPEVTQTPSHQVTQMGQEVILRCVPISNHLYFYWYRQILGQKVEFLVSFYNNEISEKSEIFDDQFSVERPDGSNFTLKIRSTKLEDSAMYFCASSEQRGGPTDTQYFGPGTRLTVL.

This clone was detected only once. The V call is TRBV28, the J call TRBJ2-7, with TRBD1 matching 9 bases. CDR3 length: 15 residues. Per germline, CDR1 MDHEN and CDR2 SYDVKM. The V and J ends lost 4 bases and 3 bases, in that order; junction bases with no gene match: 7. CDR3 sequence (DNA): TGTGCCAGCAGTTCATCCGGGACAGGGAACTACGAGCAGTACTTC. As protein: CASSSSGTGNYEQYF. The full variable domain, in which reference TRBV28 and TRBJ2-7 provide the parts outside the CDR3, is DVKVTQSSRYLVKRTGEKVFLECVQDMDHENMFWYRQDPGLGLRLIYFSYDVKMKEKGDIPEGYSVSREKKERFSLILESASTNQTSMYLCASSSSGTGNYEQYFGPGTRLTVT.

The chain joins TRBV5-4 to TRBJ1-1, with D possibly being TRBD1 (6 bases). The V gene's germline CDR1 is SGHNT and CDR2 YYREEE (reference sequence). The CDR3 runs 13 residues. Between the trimmed V and J ends, which lost 6 bases and 4 bases, there was a span of 13 bases. In DNA form, the CDR3 reads TGTGCCAGCAAAGGGGGAGAGAGCACTGAAGCTTTCTTT. Protein: CASKGGESTEAFF.

The V call is TRBV29-1, the J call TRBJ1-2, with 7 positions matching TRBD1. After removal of 6 bases from V and 4 bases from J, the junction contained 11 bases not matched to a gene. CDR3 length: 14 amino acids. The germline V gene encodes CDR1 SQVTM and CDR2 ANQGSEA. CDR3: CSVPRTGLSYGYTF. In DNA form, the CDR3 reads TGCAGCGTGCCGAGGACAGGACTATCCTATGGCTACACCTTC.

There are a few counts of this clone. The J gene is TRBJ1-1, the V gene TRBV30, with TRBD1 matching over 7 bases. Germline V gene sequence: CDR1 GTSNPN, CDR2 SVGIG (reference sequence). Trimming took 0 bases from V and 14 from J; bases not matched to a gene: 12. The CDR3 extends over 13 amino acids. The CDR3 protein is CAWSVKVSGQVFF. CDR3 in DNA: TGTGCCTGGAGTGTAAAAGTTTCTGGACAGGTCTTCTTT.

The gene calls are TRBV3-1 (or the pseudogene TRBV3-2) and TRBJ2-1; 8 bases line up with TRBD2. Per the germline V gene, CDR1 is LGHDT and CDR2 is YNNKEL (reference sequence). The CDR3 consists of 15 residues. The J segment lost 6 bases and the V segment lost 0 bases, leaving 4 bases of the junction unmatched. CDR3 amino acids: CASSQDTGGVNEQFF. The CDR3, as DNA: TGTGCCAGCAGCCAAGATACCGGGGGGGTCAATGAGCAGTTCTTC.

The V gene is TRBV28, the J gene TRBJ2-3; TRBD1 aligns across 9 bases. There are 16 residues in the CDR3. V was clipped by 1 base and J by 3 bases; unmatched bases: 5. Looked up from germline, CDR1 is MDHEN and CDR2 is SYDVKM. CDR3 protein: CASSLSGQGWTDTQYF. CDR3 sequence (DNA): TGTGCCAGCAGTTTATCGGGACAGGGTTGGACAGATACGCAGTATTTT.

The CDR3 coding sequence is TGTGCCAGCAGCTACGGGACAACTAATTCACCCCTCCACTTT. Translation: CASSYGTTNSPLHF. The V call is TRBV7-3, the J call TRBJ1-6, with D maybe TRBD1 (6 bases). This CDR3 is 14 amino acids long. Germline assignment: CDR1 SGHTA and CDR2 FQGTGA. The V end lost 4 bases, the J end lost 6 bases, and 10 bases lay between the germline ends.

This clone was counted only a few times. The chain employs TRBV28 and TRBJ1-5; no clear D. CDR1 is MDHEN and CDR2 is SYDVKM in the germline V gene. The CDR3 covers 12 residues. Trimming removed 2 bases from V and 5 bases from J, with 4 bases in between. CDR3 in DNA: TGTGCCAGCAGTTTACAGGATCAGCCCCAGCATTTT. Translated, it gives CASSLQDQPQHF.

V and J are TRBV19 and TRBJ2-7; TRBD1 matches at 8 bases. Germline loops: CDR1 LNHDA, CDR2 SQIVND (reference sequence). J lost 4 bases, V lost 4 bases, and 6 bases had no gene match. The CDR3 runs 14 residues. The CDR3 DNA follows: TGTGCCAGTAGTAGCCAGGGGGCTGGATACGAGCAGTACTTC. It translates to CASSSQGAGYEQYF.

V is TRBV6-5 and J is TRBJ1-1, with D possibly TRBD1 on 5 matching bases. This CDR3 has 12 amino acids. Germline CDR1 reads MNHEY; CDR2 reads SVGAGI. The V end was cut by 10 bases, the J end by 6 bases, with 15 bases between. DNA for the CDR3: TGTGCCACCACAAGGGGTGGGTCTGAAGCTTTCTTT. Translation gives CATTRGGSEAFF.

The chain recombines TRBV15 with TRBJ1-3, with 7 bases identical to TRBD1. This CDR3 is built from 16 residues. V was pared by 0 bases and J by 3 bases, with 5 bases of the junction left unmatched. The germline V gene encodes CDR1 LNHNV and CDR2 YYDKDF (reference sequence). CDR3 loop: CATSREKGAFGNTIYF. For the CDR3, the DNA is TGTGCCACCAGCAGAGAGAAGGGGGCTTTTGGAAACACCATATATTTT.

The chain has TRBV7-9 and TRBJ1-1; D is ambiguous. Trimming removed 5 bases from V and 5 bases from J, with 6 bases in between. The germline gives CDR1 SEHNR, CDR2 FQNEAQ (reference sequence). This CDR3 has 11 residues. The CDR3 region is CASSVGTEAFF. The CDR3 DNA reads TGTGCCAGCAGCGTCGGGACTGAAGCTTTCTTT.

The rearrangement links TRBV7-6 to TRBJ1-4; D possibly corresponds to TRBD1 (5 bases). The germline V and J ends were trimmed by 5 bases and 0 bases, with 10 bases remaining between them. The CDR3 is 15 amino acids. In germline, CDR1 is SGHVS, CDR2 FNYEAQ. The CDR3 loop is CASSPRQPTNEKLFF. For the CDR3, the DNA is TGTGCCAGCAGCCCCCGACAGCCAACTAATGAAAAACTGTTTTTT.

The rearrangement joins TRBV4-1 to TRBJ1-1, with unresolved D. The V end was cut by 0 bases, the J end by 0 bases, with 8 bases between. The germline V gene encodes CDR1 MGHRA and CDR2 YSYEKL. The CDR3 has 15 residues. Here the CDR3 reads CASSQDPDMNTEAFF. The CDR3 nucleotides are TGCGCCAGCAGCCAAGACCCAGACATGAACACTGAAGCTTTCTTT.

The chain uses TRBV4-1 and TRBJ1-3; D perhaps matches TRBD1 (6 bases). Germline V gene lookup returns CDR1 MGHRA and CDR2 YSYEKL. This CDR3 has 17 residues. Trimming removed 0 bases from V and 1 base from J, with 13 bases in between. CDR3 sequence reads: CASSQDDVRGSGNTIYF. In nucleotides, the CDR3 is TGCGCCAGCAGCCAAGACGACGTCAGGGGATCTGGAAACACCATATATTTT.

The chain combines TRBV5-1 with TRBJ2-5, with D possibly TRBD2 on 6 matching bases. V gave up 2 bases and J gave up 0 bases, with 14 bases separating them. Per germline, CDR1 SGHRS and CDR2 YFSETQ. The CDR3 totals 16 residues. DNA of the CDR3: TGCGCCAGCAGCTTTAGTTTGGGACTCTACCAAGAGACCCAGTACTTC. Translating gives CASSFSLGLYQETQYF. Supplemented by reference TRBV5-1 and TRBJ2-5, the full variable domain reads KAGVTQTPRYLIKTRGQQVTLSCSPISGHRSVSWYQQTPGQGLQFLFEYFSETQRNKGNFPGRFSGRQFSNSRSEMNVSTLELGDSALYLCASSFSLGLYQETQYFGPGTRLLVL.

The rearrangement uses TRBV6-2 or TRBV6-3 and TRBJ1-2; D might be TRBD1 (5 bases). Germline CDR1 is MNHEY and CDR2 is SVGEGT. The CDR3 loop spans 14 amino acids. The ends were cut back, 4 bases at V and 5 bases at J, with 14 bases in the middle. The CDR3, as DNA: TGTGCCAGCAGTTTAAGACAGATTCTTTATGGCTACACCTTC. It is translated as CASSLRQILYGYTF.

The chain links TRBV27 to TRBJ2-3, with no clear D. V was cut by 6 bases and J by 8 bases, with 9 bases left in between. Looked up from germline, CDR1 is MNHEY and CDR2 is SMNVEV (reference sequence). This CDR3 comprises 11 residues. This chain's CDR3 is CASSSPGTQYF. The CDR3 bases are TGTGCCAGCAGCTCCCCCGGTACGCAGTATTTT.

The chain is built from TRBV4-3 and TRBJ1-1, with D hard to call. CDR1 LGHNA and CDR2 YSLEER come from the germline V gene. The CDR3 is made up of 13 amino acids. The ends were cut back, 0 bases at V and 1 base at J, with 3 bases in the middle. This CDR3 reads CASSQDGNTEAFF. The CDR3 DNA sequence: TGCGCCAGCAGCCAAGACGGGAACACTGAAGCTTTCTTT.

The chain joins TRBV5-1 to TRBJ2-2; D perhaps matches TRBD1 (6 bases). V gave up 8 bases and J gave up 0 bases, with 8 bases separating them. The CDR3 extends over 13 amino acids. From germline, CDR1 is SGHRS and CDR2 YFSETQ. CDR3 in DNA: TGCGCCAGTGGGACAACGAACACCGGGGAGCTGTTTTTT. Its translation: CASGTTNTGELFF. The complete variable domain, with remaining parts taken from reference TRBV5-1 and TRBJ2-2, reads KAGVTQTPRYLIKTRGQQVTLSCSPISGHRSVSWYQQTPGQGLQFLFEYFSETQRNKGNFPGRFSGRQFSNSRSEMNVSTLELGDSALYLCASGTTNTGELFFGEGSRLTVL.

This clone showed up just once. The genes are TRBV19 and TRBJ2-7; no clear D gene. With 6 bases removed from V and 12 bases from J, the gap between germline ends came to 21 bases. CDR1 is LNHDA, CDR2 SQIVND, per germline (reference sequence). The CDR3 totals 13 residues. Written as DNA, the CDR3 is TGTGCCAGTAGCTCCGCAGTCGGGTACCCTGCGTACTTC. This gives the protein CASSSAVGYPAYF.

This chain joins TRBV4-3 and TRBJ1-2; 7 bases fit TRBD1. The V and J ends lost 0 bases and 2 bases, in that order; junction bases with no gene match: 12. There are 18 residues in the CDR3. Looked up from germline, CDR1 is LGHNA and CDR2 is YSLEER. CDR3 DNA sequence: TGCGCCAGCAGCCAAGACGTCGCCGGGACAGCACGAAACTATGGCTACACCTTC. As protein: CASSQDVAGTARNYGYTF.

This chain links TRBV30 with TRBJ2-7; the D is unclear. CDR1 GTSNPN and CDR2 SVGIG come from the germline V gene (reference sequence). V gave up 3 bases and J gave up 0 bases, with 12 bases separating them. The CDR3 spans 14 residues. In DNA form, the CDR3 reads TGTGCCTGGAGCCCATCGCGGATCTCCTACGAGCAGTACTTC. Amino acids: CAWSPSRISYEQYF.

The chain recombines TRBV6-2 or TRBV6-3 with TRBJ2-7; tentative D call: TRBD2 (5 bases). The CDR3 runs 14 residues. The V end was cut by 2 bases, the J end by 3 bases, with 11 bases between. CDR1 is MNHEY and CDR2 is SVGEGT in the germline V gene. Here the CDR3 DNA reads TGTGCCAGCAGTTACGCGGGTTATTACTACGAGCAGTACTTC. This translates into CASSYAGYYYEQYF.

CDR3 bases: TGTGCCAGCAGCTTAAGGCCGGGGATCGGCCAAGAGACCCAGTACTTC. Protein sequence: CASSLRPGIGQETQYF. V and J are TRBV7-3 and TRBJ2-5; D may be TRBD2 (5 bases). The CDR3 contains 16 residues. Germline V gene lookup returns CDR1 SGHTA and CDR2 FQGTGA. Trimming cost V 1 base and J 1 base, with 13 bases left between them.